Listed here are 26 T cell receptor beta chains from one sample, sequenced in a study of CD8+CD57+ T cells in acquired aplastic anemia. Researchers used genomic DNA as the template to profile TCR beta VDJ and CDR3. MiXCR, run by TCRdb on the reads, gives a single entry per CDR3 protein. The data contain a few hundred thousand distinct CDR3 sequences, 60% to 65% of them singletons. Material for sequencing was sorted CD4+, CD8+, or CD8+CD57+ T cells (not recorded which) from PBMCs. The receptors derive from a human donor in good health.

The genes are TRBV3-1 and TRBJ1-2; D is perhaps TRBD1 (5 bases). V was cut by 4 bases and J by 0 bases, with 9 bases left in between. CDR3 length: 14 amino acids. Germline lookup yields CDR1 LGHDT and CDR2 YNNKEL (reference sequence). The CDR3 bases are TGTGCCAGCAGCCGACAGCGAGCTAACTATGGCTACACCTTC. As protein: CASSRQRANYGYTF.

The chain combines TRBV20-1 with TRBJ2-3, with a weak D call TRBD1 (7 bases). Germline-derived CDR1 and CDR2 are DFQATT and SNEGSKA (reference sequence). Trimming took 5 bases from V and 1 from J, leaving 16 bases between them. The CDR3 is 15 amino acids. DNA for the CDR3: TGCAGTGCTTCGACTAGAGGGGGCGGCACAGATACGCAGTATTTT. Its protein is CSASTRGGGTDTQYF.

This clonotype has ten or more counts. The rearrangement uses TRBV13 and TRBJ2-7, with D possibly matching TRBD2 (5 bases). V was trimmed by 3 bases and J by 4 bases, leaving 10 bases between them. The V gene's germline CDR1 is PRHDT and CDR2 FYEKMQ (reference sequence). The CDR3 loop spans 13 amino acids. The CDR3 sequence: CASSFRTEYEQYF. The CDR3 nucleotides are TGTGCCAGCAGCTTCCGGACTGAATACGAGCAGTACTTC.

The chain joins TRBV15 to TRBJ1-1, with 9 nucleotides matching TRBD1. The germline V gene has CDR1 LNHNV and CDR2 YYDKDF (reference sequence). V was pared by 1 base and J by 4 bases, with 1 base of the junction left unmatched. The CDR3 loop spans 14 amino acids. The CDR3 loop is CATSRADRGTEAFF. CDR3 sequence (DNA): TGTGCCACCAGCAGAGCGGACAGGGGCACTGAAGCTTTCTTT.

V usage is TRBV2 and J usage is TRBJ1-2; D might be TRBD1 (5 bases). V dropped 6 bases and J dropped 5 bases, with 19 bases sitting between them. The V gene's germline CDR1 is SNHLY and CDR2 FYNNEI. The CDR3 sequence is 15 residues long. For the CDR3, the DNA is TGTGCCAGCAGCTTGGATAGGGGAGGATTTTATGGCTACACCTTC. Translation: CASSLDRGGFYGYTF.

The chain recombines TRBV2 with TRBJ2-3; D perhaps matches TRBD2 (6 bases). From germline, CDR1 is SNHLY and CDR2 FYNNEI. Trimming removed 8 bases at V and 6 bases at J, with 21 bases between. This CDR3 comprises 15 residues. This chain's CDR3 is CASSRGYVAGDTQYF. The DNA for the CDR3 is TGTGCCAGCTCCCGAGGTTACGTCGCGGGGGATACGCAGTATTTT.

The chain recombines TRBV29-1 with TRBJ2-7; D perhaps matches TRBD2 (5 bases). The CDR3 loop spans 14 amino acids. Germline V gives CDR1 SQVTM, CDR2 ANQGSEA. Between the trimmed V and J ends, which lost 0 bases and 0 bases, there was a span of 9 bases. CDR3 protein: CSVEEDSPSYEQYF. As DNA, the CDR3 is TGCAGCGTTGAAGAGGACTCACCCTCCTACGAGCAGTACTTC.

The chain joins TRBV6-5 to TRBJ2-5; 10 nucleotides line up with TRBD1. The CDR3 is made up of 13 amino acids. The germline gives CDR1 MNHEY, CDR2 SVGAGI. Unmatched junction bases numbered 2, after V lost 6 bases and J lost 4 bases. CDR3 sequence (DNA): TGTGCCAGCAGAAGGACAGGGGGAGAGACCCAGTACTTC. Its translation is CASRRTGGETQYF.

This chain connects TRBV7-9 to TRBJ2-3; D remains unclear. V lost 2 bases and J 7 bases, leaving 10 bases between the germline ends. The CDR3 has 13 amino acids. Germline V gene data show CDR1 as SEHNR and CDR2 as FQNEAQ (reference sequence). CDR3: CASSLSEWNTQYF. The CDR3 bases are TGTGCCAGCAGCTTAAGTGAGTGGAATACGCAGTATTTT. The full variable domain, with the rest looked up from reference TRBV7-9 and TRBJ2-3, is DTGVSQNPRHKITKRGQNVTFRCDPISEHNRLYWYRQTLGQGPEFLTYFQNEAQLEKSRLLSDRFSAERPKGSFSTLEIQRTEQGDSAMYLCASSLSEWNTQYFGPGTRLTVL.

CDR3 in DNA: TGTGCCAGCAGCTTAGGGACAGGGAATCAGCCCCAGCATTTT. It codes for CASSLGTGNQPQHF. The chain links TRBV7-9 to TRBJ1-5; the match to TRBD1 covers 8 bases. Unmatched junction bases numbered 0, after V lost 1 base and J lost 4 bases. Per the germline V gene, CDR1 is SEHNR and CDR2 is FQNEAQ (reference sequence). The CDR3 spans 14 residues.

The J gene is TRBJ2-2, the V gene TRBV2; TRBD1 or TRBD2 may be the D gene (5 bases each). The CDR3 is 15 amino acids. CDR1 and CDR2 (germline): SNHLY, FYNNEI. The V and J ends lost 6 bases and 0 bases respectively, with 11 bases between them. In DNA, the CDR3 is TGTGCCAGCAGGGGGACGTCCGCGAACACCGGGGAGCTGTTTTTT. The encoded protein is CASRGTSANTGELFF.

V and J are TRBV24-1 and TRBJ1-2; D possibly corresponds to TRBD1 (6 bases). Germline CDR1 KGHDR, CDR2 SFDVKD. V was shortened by 4 bases and J by 0 bases, with 11 bases between the two germline ends. The CDR3 is made up of 15 amino acids. CDR3 region: CATSEGGGSNYGYTF. CDR3 nucleotide sequence: TGTGCCACCAGTGAAGGCGGGGGCTCTAACTATGGCTACACCTTC.

This chain uses TRBV5-1 with TRBJ2-2; D is possibly TRBD2 (7 bases). With 0 bases removed from V and 5 bases from J, the gap between germline ends came to 14 bases. The CDR3 has 16 amino acids. Germline lookup yields CDR1 SGHRS and CDR2 YFSETQ. This CDR3 reads CASSLDPGGQTGELFF. In DNA form, the CDR3 reads TGCGCCAGCAGCTTGGACCCGGGGGGCCAGACCGGGGAGCTGTTTTTT. The whole variable domain, filled in from reference TRBV5-1 and TRBJ2-2, reads KAGVTQTPRYLIKTRGQQVTLSCSPISGHRSVSWYQQTPGQGLQFLFEYFSETQRNKGNFPGRFSGRQFSNSRSEMNVSTLELGDSALYLCASSLDPGGQTGELFFGEGSRLTVL.

The gene calls are TRBV10-3 and TRBJ1-6, with 7 bases identical to TRBD1. The V gene end was trimmed by 6 bases and the J gene end by 8 bases; junction bases not matched to a gene: 4. CDR1 is ENHRY and CDR2 is SYGVKD in the germline V gene. The length of the CDR3 is 13 residues. CDR3 sequence: CAISRDSHSPLHF. CDR3 nucleotides: TGTGCCATCAGCCGGGACAGTCATTCACCCCTCCACTTT.

As for this clonotype: The conserved phenylalanine or tryptophan normally closing the CDR3 is absent here, so this likely arose from a read error. The DNA is left out, because the CDR3 cannot be placed on it with certainty; the CDR3 is given as TCRdb lists it. The chain has TRBV24-1 and TRBJ2-3; the D call in the table, TRBD1, was not verified against the DNA. The CDR3 length is 18 residues, termini included. Germline-derived CDR1 and CDR2 are KGHDR and SFDVKD. CDR3 amino acids: CATNLTVRSEERHRYAVV.

This sequence joins TRBV7-9 and TRBJ1-2, with 8 bases identical to TRBD1. V lost 3 bases and J lost 2; bases outside the gene matches: 5. Germline lookup yields CDR1 SEHNR and CDR2 FQNEAQ (reference sequence). This CDR3 has 15 amino acids. The CDR3 protein is CASSFGQGGNYGYTF. The CDR3, as DNA: TGTGCCAGCAGCTTCGGACAGGGAGGGAACTATGGCTACACCTTC.

The CDR3 reads CASSLAHGGLEAFF. The CDR3 DNA follows: TGTGCCAGCAGCTTAGCCCACGGGGGGCTCGAAGCTTTCTTT. The V gene is TRBV7-6, the J gene TRBJ1-1, with TRBD1 as a possible D gene (6 bases). Germline lookup yields CDR1 SGHVS and CDR2 FNYEAQ. The CDR3 totals 14 residues. The V and J ends lost 0 bases and 8 bases respectively, with 13 bases between them.

The chain is built from TRBV20-1 and TRBJ1-2; 11 bases fit TRBD1. V lost 6 bases and J lost 7; bases outside the gene matches: 19. The CDR3 loop spans 17 amino acids. Germline V gives CDR1 DFQATT, CDR2 SNEGSKA (reference sequence). CDR3 bases: TGCAGTGCCCCTGAGGGGGGGGGACAGGGGGAGATGGGTGGCTACACCTTC. Encoded protein: CSAPEGGGQGEMGGYTF.

The rearrangement uses TRBV19 and TRBJ1-5; no clear D gene. This CDR3 contains 16 residues. Germline V CDR1 and CDR2: LNHDA, SQIVND (reference sequence). V lost 9 bases, J lost 3 bases, and 21 bases lay in between. CDR3 sequence reads: CASLMRGHGINQPQHF. CDR3 nucleotides: TGTGCCAGCTTGATGAGAGGGCATGGCATCAATCAGCCCCAGCATTTT.

The chain employs TRBV11-1 and TRBJ2-5, with D hard to call. V lost 0 bases to trimming and J lost 0 bases, with 5 bases between them. Germline V gene sequence: CDR1 SGHAT, CDR2 FQDESV (reference sequence). The CDR3 contains 14 residues. The CDR3 loop is CASSLAVYQETQYF. In DNA form, the CDR3 reads TGTGCCAGCAGCTTAGCGGTGTACCAAGAGACCCAGTACTTC.

This clonotype was detected ten times or more. The chain links TRBV9 to TRBJ1-1; 10 nucleotides line up with TRBD1. This CDR3 is built from 15 residues. The germline V gene encodes CDR1 SGDLS and CDR2 YYNGEE. J lost 2 bases, V lost 3 bases, and 4 bases had no gene match. The CDR3 spells CASSAGTGANTEAFF. The CDR3 DNA reads TGTGCCAGCAGCGCAGGGACAGGGGCTAACACTGAAGCTTTCTTT. The full variable domain, rest sourced from reference TRBV9 and TRBJ1-1, is DSGVTQTPKHLITATGQRVTLRCSPRSGDLSVYWYQQSLDQGLQFLIQYYNGEERAKGNILERFSAQQFPDLHSELNLSSLELGDSALYFCASSAGTGANTEAFFGQGTRLTVV.

At least ten counts were recorded for this clonotype. The V and J genes are TRBV6-2 or TRBV6-3 and TRBJ1-5, with unresolved D. V was clipped by 5 bases and J by 1 base, with 9 bases between them. CDR3 length equals 14 residues. Per the germline V gene, CDR1 is MNHEY and CDR2 is SVGEGT. CDR3 coding DNA: TGTGCCAGCAGTAGCACGGGAAGCAATCAGCCCCAGCATTTT. Its protein product is CASSSTGSNQPQHF.

V usage is TRBV15 and J usage is TRBJ2-3; 11 nucleotides align to TRBD1. J gave up 2 bases and V 3 bases, and 4 bases lay outside the gene matches. CDR1 and CDR2 (germline): LNHNV, YYDKDF (reference sequence). The CDR3 covers 16 residues. This chain's CDR3 is CATSSRTGGFTDTQYF. The CDR3 DNA is TGTGCCACCAGCAGTAGGACAGGGGGCTTCACAGATACGCAGTATTTT. Full variable domain (outside the CDR3, taken from reference TRBV15 and TRBJ2-3): DAMVIQNPRYQVTQFGKPVTLSCSQTLNHNVMYWYQQKSSQAPKLLFHYYDKDFNNEADTPDNFQSRRPNTSFCFLDIRSPGLGDTAMYLCATSSRTGGFTDTQYFGPGTRLTVL.

This clonotype was observed a handful of times. This chain connects TRBV5-1 to TRBJ2-7, with a possible D match to TRBD2 (5 bases). This CDR3 is built from 14 residues. From germline, CDR1 is SGHRS and CDR2 YFSETQ. The V end was cut by 2 bases, the J end by 2 bases, with 11 bases between. The CDR3 sequence: CASSLWAAAYEQYF. The CDR3 coding sequence is TGCGCCAGCAGCTTATGGGCAGCGGCCTACGAGCAGTACTTC.

The chain couples TRBV29-1 to TRBJ2-3; a weak D match, TRBD1 (5 bases). With 8 bases removed from V and 2 bases from J, the gap between germline ends came to 14 bases. This CDR3 spans 13 amino acids. In germline, CDR1 is SQVTM, CDR2 ANQGSEA. The CDR3 bases are TGCAGCTACAGGTGGAGCCTCACAGATACGCAGTATTTT. Its translation is CSYRWSLTDTQYF.

The V and J genes are TRBV7-2 and TRBJ1-1, with 9 bases aligning to TRBD1. V lost 4 bases and J lost 3; bases outside the gene matches: 3. The CDR3 runs 14 residues. From germline, CDR1 is SGHTA and CDR2 FQGNSA. The CDR3 bases are TGTGCCAGCAGCTCCTGGGACAGGGACACTGAAGCTTTCTTT. It encodes CASSSWDRDTEAFF.